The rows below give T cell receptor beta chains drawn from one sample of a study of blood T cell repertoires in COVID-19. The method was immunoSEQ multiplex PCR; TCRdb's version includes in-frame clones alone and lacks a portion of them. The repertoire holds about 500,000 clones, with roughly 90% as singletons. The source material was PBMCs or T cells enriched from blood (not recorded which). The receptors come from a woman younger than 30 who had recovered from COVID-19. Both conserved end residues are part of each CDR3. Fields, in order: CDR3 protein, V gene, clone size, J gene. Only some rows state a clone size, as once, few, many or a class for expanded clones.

CDR3 protein: CAIGGLTGANQPQHF
V gene: TRBV10-3
clone size: NA
J gene: TRBJ1-5

CDR3 protein: CASRPRGGLEQYF
V gene: TRBV6-5
clone size: NA
J gene: TRBJ2-7

CDR3 protein: CASIPGQGDGYTF
V gene: TRBV28
clone size: NA
J gene: TRBJ1-2

CDR3 protein: CASSFYRGSGTGELFF
V gene: TRBV5-4
clone size: few
J gene: TRBJ2-2

CDR3 protein: CASSNSPASYEQYF
V gene: TRBV6-4
clone size: NA
J gene: TRBJ2-7

CDR3 protein: CASSAHPQGYEQYF
V gene: TRBV9
clone size: NA
J gene: TRBJ2-7

CDR3 protein: CASSQDTGLTGELFF
V gene: TRBV4-1
clone size: NA
J gene: TRBJ2-2

CDR3 protein: CASGGWNSGNTIYF
V gene: TRBV6-6
clone size: NA
J gene: TRBJ1-3

CDR3 protein: CATSDGIQPQHF
V gene: TRBV24-1
clone size: NA
J gene: TRBJ1-5

CDR3 protein: CASSQGRQGAGGYTF
V gene: TRBV3-1/TRBV3-2
clone size: NA
J gene: TRBJ1-2

CDR3 protein: CASRERGGGQPQHF
V gene: TRBV28
clone size: NA
J gene: TRBJ1-5

CDR3 protein: CASSYETSGGTDTQYF
V gene: TRBV2
clone size: NA
J gene: TRBJ2-3

CDR3 protein: CAIIRSEGEAFF
V gene: TRBV10-3
clone size: NA
J gene: TRBJ1-1

CDR3 protein: CASSQQSKGSDNSPLHF
V gene: TRBV4-1
clone size: NA
J gene: TRBJ1-6

CDR3 protein: CASSTGLAGQETQYF
V gene: TRBV19
clone size: NA
J gene: TRBJ2-5

CDR3 protein: CAWSVKGGETQYF
V gene: TRBV30
clone size: NA
J gene: TRBJ2-5

CDR3 protein: CASSWDRADSPLHF
V gene: TRBV19
clone size: NA
J gene: TRBJ1-6

CDR3 protein: CASSLGEGYTF
V gene: TRBV5-1
clone size: NA
J gene: TRBJ1-2

CDR3 protein: CASSDLVGEYSNQPQHF
V gene: TRBV21-1
clone size: NA
J gene: TRBJ1-5

CDR3 protein: CASSLDRSFNTGELFF
V gene: TRBV5-4
clone size: NA
J gene: TRBJ2-2

CDR3 protein: CASSHRRTGGYNEQFF
V gene: TRBV14
clone size: NA
J gene: TRBJ2-1

CDR3 protein: CASSYSGAWTEAFF
V gene: TRBV7-9
clone size: NA
J gene: TRBJ1-1

CDR3 protein: CASSLMSAEEADQPQHF
V gene: TRBV5-6
clone size: NA
J gene: TRBJ1-5

CDR3 protein: CASSLGSNQPQHF
V gene: TRBV2
clone size: NA
J gene: TRBJ1-5

CDR3 protein: CASSLDGDLISGNTIYF
V gene: TRBV5-5
clone size: NA
J gene: TRBJ1-3

CDR3 protein: CASSSDGDNRSPLHF
V gene: TRBV5-4
clone size: NA
J gene: TRBJ1-6

CDR3 protein: CASSFPPRGGTDTQYF
V gene: TRBV7-9
clone size: NA
J gene: TRBJ2-3

CDR3 protein: CAWSPYMTGGDYTF
V gene: TRBV30
clone size: NA
J gene: TRBJ1-2

CDR3 protein: CASSSVRGTQPYNEQFF
V gene: TRBV7-9
clone size: NA
J gene: TRBJ2-1